The entry below describes one TCR beta chain. Its specificity is not known. This sample was included in a study of shared clonotypes between healthy human individuals. Across the whole study: Each donor contributed plates that comprised three CD4 naive, three CD4 memory, two CD8 naive and one CD8 memory. Study results and caveats: Non-shared clonotypes had lower generation probabilities than clonotypes shared by all four sorted-subset donors. Naive subsets generally had larger estimated richness than memory subsets.

In germline, CDR1 is LGHNA, CDR2 YNFKEQ. V was pared by 1 base and J by 4 bases, with 7 bases of the junction left unmatched. This CDR3 spans 16 amino acids. Replicate PCRs from sorted subsets contained roughly 200 ng DNA, which is 29,000 or so T cell genomes. TCRdb's copy holds only in-frame clones and misses some; the assay was immunoSEQ multiplex PCR. In the table there are roughly 2,500,000 clones, roughly 93% of which are singletons. The TCR comes from a man aged 18-30 years in good health. Some clones in this sample may be carry-over from other donors' samples. Sample: naive CD4+ T cells from PBMCs. As for subset: CD45RA+ positively selected. The gene calls are TRBV4-2 and TRBJ1-3; TRBD1 aligns across 7 bases. Written as DNA, the CDR3 is TGTGCCAGCAGCCAAGGTAGACAGGGTGCAGGAAACACCATATATTTT. Its translation: CASSQGRQGAGNTIYF.